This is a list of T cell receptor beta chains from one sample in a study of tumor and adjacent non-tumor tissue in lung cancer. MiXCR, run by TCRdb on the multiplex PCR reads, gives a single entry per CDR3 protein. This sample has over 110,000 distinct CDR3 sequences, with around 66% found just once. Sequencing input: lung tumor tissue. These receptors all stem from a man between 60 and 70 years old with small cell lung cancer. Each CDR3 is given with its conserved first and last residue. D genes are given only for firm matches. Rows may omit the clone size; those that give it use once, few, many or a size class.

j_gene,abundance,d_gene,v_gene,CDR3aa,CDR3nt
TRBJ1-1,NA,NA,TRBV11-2,CASSLGVGGSTEASF,TGTGCCAGCAGCTTAGGTGTCGGAGGGAGCACTGAAGCTTCCTTT
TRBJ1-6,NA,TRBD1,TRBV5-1,CASSLGQGGSNSPLHF,TGCGCCAGCAGCTTGGGACAGGGTGGTTCTAATTCACCCCTCCACTTT
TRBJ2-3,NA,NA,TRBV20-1,CSARTEDTGTQYF,TGCAGTGCTAGGACGGAAGACACAGGTACGCAGTATTTT
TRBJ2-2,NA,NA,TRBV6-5,CASSYSMRLANTGGLFF,TGTGCCAGCAGTTACTCGATGCGATTAGCTAATACCGGGGGGCTGTTTTTT
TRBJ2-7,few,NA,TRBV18,CASSPTLTGLEQYF,TGTGCCAGCTCACCCACCTTAACAGGGCTCGAGCAGTACTTC
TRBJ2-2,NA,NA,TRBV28,CASSFLSGAGELFF,TGTGCCAGCAGTTTCCTATCGGGTGCCGGGGAGCTGTTTTTT
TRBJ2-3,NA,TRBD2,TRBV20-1,CSAEGLVGSDTQYF,TGCAGTGCCGAGGGACTAGTTGGCTCAGATACGCAGTATTTT
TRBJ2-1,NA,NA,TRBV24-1,CATSGQVNDEQFF,TGTGCCACCAGTGGACAGGTAAATGATGAGCAGTTCTTC
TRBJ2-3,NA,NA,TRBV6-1,CVSSEGGYSTDMQYF,TGTGTCAGCAGCGAGGGGGGGTATAGCACAGATATGCAGTATTTC
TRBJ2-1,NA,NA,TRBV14,CASSQEGMSYNGKFF,TGTGCTAGCAGCCAAGAGGGGATGTCCTACAATGGGAAGTTCTTC
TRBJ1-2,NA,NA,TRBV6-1,CASRTIDNYGYTF,TGTGCCAGCAGAACCATTGACAACTATGGCTACACCTTC
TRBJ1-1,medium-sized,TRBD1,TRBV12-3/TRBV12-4,CASSWDRGRAFF,TGTGCCAGCAGTTGGGACAGGGGGAGGGCTTTCTTT
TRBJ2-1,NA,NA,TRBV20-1,CSANVGAYNEQFF,TGCAGTGCTAACGTGGGGGCCTACAATGAGCAGTTCTTC
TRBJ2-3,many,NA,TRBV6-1,CATSDGGGTQYF,TGTGCCACCTCTGACGGAGGCGGTACGCAGTATTTT
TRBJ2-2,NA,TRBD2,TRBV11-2,CASSSVTGGRVGELFF,TGTGCCAGTAGCTCAGTGACTGGCGGGAGGGTCGGGGAGCTGTTTTTT
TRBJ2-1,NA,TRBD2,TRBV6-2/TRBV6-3,CASSRLAAFLSYNEQFF,TGTGCCAGCTCCAGACTAGCGGCGTTCCTTTCTTACAATGAGCAGTTCTTC